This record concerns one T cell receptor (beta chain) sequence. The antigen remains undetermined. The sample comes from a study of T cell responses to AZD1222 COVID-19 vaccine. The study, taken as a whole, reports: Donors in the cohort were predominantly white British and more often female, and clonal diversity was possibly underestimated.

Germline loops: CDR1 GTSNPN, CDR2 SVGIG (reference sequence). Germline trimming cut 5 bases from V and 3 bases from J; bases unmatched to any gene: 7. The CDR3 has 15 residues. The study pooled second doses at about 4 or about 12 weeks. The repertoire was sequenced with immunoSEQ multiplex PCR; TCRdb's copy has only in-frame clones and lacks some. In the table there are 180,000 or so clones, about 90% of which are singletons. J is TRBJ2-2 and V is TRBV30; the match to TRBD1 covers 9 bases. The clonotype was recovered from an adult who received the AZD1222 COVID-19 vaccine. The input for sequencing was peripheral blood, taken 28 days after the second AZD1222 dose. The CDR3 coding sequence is TGTGCCTGGGAGCCGGGACAGGGTGACACCGGGGAGCTGTTTTTT. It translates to CAWEPGQGDTGELFF. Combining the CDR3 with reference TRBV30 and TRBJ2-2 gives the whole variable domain SQTIHQWPATLVQPVGSPLSLECTVEGTSNPNLYWYRQAAGRGLQLLFYSVGIGQISSEVPQNLSASRPQDRQFILSSKKLLLSDSGFYLCAWEPGQGDTGELFFGEGSRLTVL.